This TCR beta chain was retrieved from a study of blood T cells in healthy people across ages (dated by TCRdb to about 2015). Background on the whole study: In model experiments, template switching captured about one uniquely barcoded TCR beta cDNA molecule for every two T cells. The study measured age-related changes in TCR beta repertoire diversity using deep sequencing normalized with unique cDNA molecular identifiers. The donors were split into four age groups: young (average around 17 years), middle-aged (roughly 42), aged (more than 55) and long-lived (approximately 80). To avoid experimental bias, donors of different ages were randomly spread across the sequencing lanes. Two additional independent replicas of 1 million unique cDNA reads from the same blood draw were analyzed for two donors (one aged 18 to 30 and one aged 80 or older). Beyond this particular receptor, the publication reports: There was a strong correlation between observed TCR beta diversity and the percentage of naive T cells measured by flow cytometry. Because donor CMV infection status was unknown, age-related changes in expanded clonotypes were potentially confounded. The long-lived group showed more naive CD4+ T cells, fewer expanded clones and increased TCR diversity than the aged group, suggesting age selection. Estimates of total diversity based on one million sequenced T cells were considered lower bounds and underestimates. Observed TCR beta diversity per million T cells fell roughly linearly with age, and a significant reduction was already apparent by age about 36. Bulk unsorted PBMC profiling prevented conclusive comparison of naive and antigen-experienced compartments.

In the germline V gene (reference sequence), CDR1 corresponds to SEHNR and CDR2 to FQNEAQ. Counted from cysteine to phenylalanine, this CDR3 has 14 amino acids. Only the CDR3 part of the read is kept: 42 bases, read in frame from the first base. V was cut back by 6 bases and J by 2 bases, leaving a gap of 14 bases between them. The library came from 5' RACE. Instrument on record: Illumina HiSeq 2500. The second PCR ran for roughly 6 to 11 cycles and used a J-beta primer mix along with a sample-barcoded 5' primer. A template-switch 5' adaptor carrying 12 random nucleotides introduced a unique molecular identifier onto each TCR beta cDNA molecule. Each sample yielded at least 3 million CDR3-containing paired-end reads. The Mint cDNA synthesis kit, primed by a TRBC-specific oligonucleotide, was used to synthesize first-strand cDNA from all RNA. Following uracil-DNA glycosylase treatment, a first 18-cycle PCR with universal primers M1SS and BC2_uni_R was performed on all cDNA. Processing in the source paper ran as follows. For normalization, 1 million high-quality reads, each with a distinct molecular identifier, were randomly selected from each sample. Reads sharing molecular identifiers were discarded rather than binned into consensus sequences. MiTCR, with a Q25 quality threshold and the strictest error-elimination algorithm, was used for CDR3 identification, clonotype clustering and error correction. A nonparametric unseen species model with Euler transformation was used to estimate lower-bound total TCR beta diversity. TCRdb trimmed public reads at Q25 via fastp, called clones via MiXCR and kept in-frame beta chains. Every distinct CDR3 protein forms one entry, paired with its most common genes and DNA. The V and J calls reflect TCRdb's pipeline rather than the authors' work. Present in this sample are 850,000 to 950,000 distinct CDR3 sequences, less than 35% of which were seen just once. The ten largest account for around 15% of the sample.

The donors were under 40 Caucasian individuals from Russia, aged roughly 6 to 90 years, who were systemically healthy. Approximately 9.7 milliliters of peripheral blood were drawn from each donor into EDTA-treated Vacutainer tubes. PBMCs were isolated by Ficoll-Paque density-gradient centrifugation, with at least 6.5 million obtained per sample. Trizol reagent was used to extract total RNA from the PBMCs, yielding at least 5 micrograms per sample. Naive CD45RAhigh/CD27high T cell percentages were measured by flow cytometry on a PBMC aliquot from every donor. With regard to this clonotype: The target of this receptor is not known. No clone much larger than this one lies a single base away; base qualities are absent.

This clonotype originated in an elderly woman in good health. Sequenced: blood. The receptor chain draws on TRBV7-9 and TRBJ2-7; the D call is possibly TRBD1 or TRBD2, each sharing 5 bases. The sequence in DNA is TGTGCCAGCAGTCGGGGCACCACGACCTACGAGCAGTACTTC. Translated, it reads CASSRGTTTYEQYF.